This T cell receptor beta chain was observed in a study of blood T cell repertoires in COVID-19. Profiling relied on immunoSEQ multiplex PCR, and the TCRdb table lists in-frame clones only, not all of them. Of some 200,000 clones listed, about four fifths are singletons. V lost 4 bases, J lost 4 bases, and 10 bases stayed unmatched. The CDR3 extends over 17 amino acids. CDR1 is MGHRA, CDR2 YSYEKL, per germline. Enrollees, about 18 to 89 years old, lived in approximately 24 US areas. The V and J genes are TRBV4-1 and TRBJ2-5, with 12 nucleotides matching TRBD2. The TCR sequence derives from a middle-aged woman with acute COVID-19. Input material: PBMCs or T cells enriched from blood (not recorded which). The CDR3 spells CASSRMVGLAGRETQYF. DNA of the CDR3: TGCGCCAGCAGCCGTATGGTGGGACTAGCGGGCCGAGAGACCCAGTACTTC.